The sequence of this T cell receptor beta chain was determined in a study of shared clonotypes between healthy human individuals. Study conclusions and caveats: Clonotype sharing among donors was expected to depend on sequencing depth.

A word on this clone: Antigen specificity is unknown.

Deep-level assay runs were performed. The method was immunoSEQ multiplex PCR; TCRdb's version includes in-frame clones alone and lacks a portion of them. The profile shows 450,000 or so clones, roughly four fifths of them singletons. The sequenced sample consisted of PBMCs. This TCR derives from a woman aged 40 to 50 in good health. Some clones in this sample may be carry-over from other donors' samples.

The CDR3 loop is CASSQIAGGLNYEQYF. As DNA, the CDR3 is TGTGCCAGCAGTCAAATAGCGGGAGGCCTTAACTACGAGCAGTACTTC. The V gene is TRBV28, the J gene TRBJ2-7, with TRBD2 matching over 10 bases. The CDR3 is 16 amino acids. The J segment lost 3 bases and the V segment lost 5 bases, leaving 10 bases of the junction unmatched. The germline gives CDR1 MDHEN, CDR2 SYDVKM.